Following are 19 T cell receptor beta chains from one sample sequenced in a study of blood T cell repertoires in COVID-19. The table came from immunoSEQ multiplex PCR; TCRdb's copy has only in-frame clones and leaves some out. The sample includes roughly 190,000 clones, approximately 82% seen only once; the top ten take under 3.5%. Sequencing input: peripheral blood. The receptors derive from a man aged 45-65 years with active or convalescent COVID-19.

The chain combines TRBV28 with TRBJ2-4, with D possibly being TRBD1 (5 bases). Trimming shortened V by 3 bases and J by 1 base, and 10 bases separated the two germline ends. This CDR3 has 15 residues. Germline assignment: CDR1 MDHEN and CDR2 SYDVKM. CDR3 in DNA: TGTGCCAGCAGTTTCAGGGTCGGGGCCAAAAACATTCAGTACTTC. As protein: CASSFRVGAKNIQYF.

The rearrangement links TRBV12-5 to TRBJ2-5, with 8 nucleotides matching TRBD2. Germline loops: CDR1 LGHNT, CDR2 FRNRAP. The V and J ends lost 1 base and 5 bases, in that order; junction bases with no gene match: 6. The length of the CDR3 is 15 residues. The CDR3 here is CASGLGTSPAETQYF. In DNA form, the CDR3 reads TGTGCTAGTGGTTTGGGGACTAGCCCCGCCGAGACCCAGTACTTC. Full variable domain (rest looked up from reference TRBV12-5 and TRBJ2-5): DARVTQTPRHKVTEMGQEVTMRCQPILGHNTVFWYRQTMMQGLELLAYFRNRAPLDDSGMPKDRFSAEMPDATLATLKIQPSEPRDSAVYFCASGLGTSPAETQYFGPGTRLLVL.

V and J are TRBV7-2 and TRBJ1-2, with D unclear. With 1 base removed from V and 4 bases from J, the gap between germline ends came to 13 bases. The CDR3 totals 15 residues. The V gene's germline CDR1 is SGHTA and CDR2 FQGNSA. The CDR3 coding sequence is TGTGCCAGCAGCTTAGTGCGCTCCGGGTCCTATGGCTACACCTTC. It yields the protein CASSLVRSGSYGYTF.

The genes are TRBV5-8 and TRBJ1-1; D is perhaps TRBD1 (5 bases). Germline values: CDR1 SGHTS, CDR2 YDEGEE. Trimming stripped 2 bases from V and 4 bases from J, with 12 bases between. This CDR3 region has 14 residues. This CDR3 is CASSFGGGGTEAFF. The CDR3 nucleotides are TGTGCCAGCAGCTTCGGGGGTGGAGGCACTGAAGCTTTCTTT.

The CDR3 coding sequence is TGTGCCAGCAGTCCCATGGGACAGGGTTTTGTCTACACCTTC. It translates to CASSPMGQGFVYTF. The chain is built from TRBV6-2 or TRBV6-3 and TRBJ1-2, with TRBD1 matching over 9 bases. This CDR3 has 14 amino acids. Germline V lookup: CDR1 MNHEY, CDR2 SVGEGT. V gave up 5 bases and J gave up 10 bases; unmatched junction bases: 11.

This chain connects TRBV15 to TRBJ1-1, with a weak D call TRBD1 (6 bases). Germline V gene sequence: CDR1 LNHNV, CDR2 YYDKDF (reference sequence). Deletions cut 0 bases from V and 11 bases from J, with 19 bases between. This CDR3 is 15 amino acids long. The CDR3 bases are TGTGCCACCAGCAGAGACCCGAGCGGGGGCGGTCATGCTTTCTTT. Its protein is CATSRDPSGGGHAFF.

A note on this clone: The sample contains more than one DNA sequence encoding this CDR3. This chain joins TRBV5-6 and TRBJ2-7; maybe TRBD1 (5 bases). This CDR3 has 15 amino acids. V gave up 1 base and J gave up 0 bases, with 11 bases separating them. Germline CDR1 reads SGHDT; CDR2 reads YYEEEE. The CDR3 nucleotides are TGTGCCAGCAGCTTGAGTGGGGCGAGCTCCTACGAGCAGTACTTC. This encodes CASSLSGASSYEQYF.

This clone was seen only a few times. Distinct nucleotide sequences in the sample also encode this CDR3. V gene TRBV18 combines with J gene TRBJ1-1, with D perhaps matching TRBD1 (5 bases). Deletions cut 2 bases from V and 0 bases from J, with 10 bases between. The CDR3 spans 15 residues. Germline V gene lookup returns CDR1 KGHSH and CDR2 LQKENI. The CDR3 sequence: CASSPDSGMNTEAFF. The CDR3 DNA follows: TGTGCCAGCTCACCAGATTCAGGGATGAACACTGAAGCTTTCTTT.

The chain links TRBV9 to TRBJ1-1; TRBD1 might be the D (5 bases). V was clipped by 0 bases and J by 0 bases, with 24 bases between them. CDR1 SGDLS and CDR2 YYNGEE come from the germline V gene. The CDR3 loop spans 20 amino acids. The DNA of the CDR3 is TGTGCCAGCAGCGTAGACATCCCAGACAGAATAAATCTTATGAACACTGAAGCTTTCTTT. Translating it yields CASSVDIPDRINLMNTEAFF.

The chain carries TRBV4-3 and TRBJ1-6; 7 nucleotides match TRBD1. The CDR3 runs to 15 residues. J was trimmed by 4 bases and V by 4 bases; bases with no gene match: 4. The germline V gene has CDR1 LGHNA and CDR2 YSLEER. The CDR3 loop is CASSRQGWYNSPLHF. In DNA, the CDR3 is TGCGCCAGCAGCCGACAGGGATGGTATAATTCACCCCTCCACTTT.

The CDR3 sequence: CASSVDSVTNYGYTF. The DNA for the CDR3 is TGTGCCAGTAGTGTGGACTCGGTTACTAACTATGGCTACACCTTC. V is TRBV19 and J is TRBJ1-2; D gene uncertain. There are 15 residues in the CDR3. The V and J ends lost 5 bases and 0 bases respectively, with 13 bases between them. Germline V gene lookup returns CDR1 LNHDA and CDR2 SQIVND (reference sequence).

This chain links TRBV28 with TRBJ2-1; 11 bases align to TRBD2. This CDR3 region has 15 residues. V lost 4 bases, J lost 9 bases, and 8 bases stayed unmatched. Germline V lookup: CDR1 MDHEN, CDR2 SYDVKM. DNA of the CDR3: TGTGCCAGCAGTTCCTTAGCGGGAGGGCCCGGTGAGCAGTTCTTC. This translates into CASSSLAGGPGEQFF.

The chain joins TRBV5-5 to TRBJ1-5, with D perhaps TRBD1 (5 bases). The CDR3 runs to 14 residues. V lost 3 bases and J lost 4, with 11 bases in between. Germline V gives CDR1 SGHKS, CDR2 YYEKEE (reference sequence). CDR3 sequence: CASSSSGLNQPQHF. The CDR3 nucleotides are TGTGCCAGCAGCTCGTCAGGGCTAAATCAGCCCCAGCATTTT.

The V gene is TRBV19, the J gene TRBJ2-1, with 16 bases that match TRBD2. Trimming removed 5 bases from V and 7 bases from J; junction bases left unmatched: 5. CDR3 length equals 16 residues. Germline CDR1 is LNHDA and CDR2 is SQIVND (reference sequence). As DNA, the CDR3 is TGTGCCAGTAGTCCGGGGACTAGCGGGAGGGCAAATGAGCAGTTCTTC. This codes for CASSPGTSGRANEQFF. Combining the CDR3 with reference TRBV19 and TRBJ2-1 gives the whole variable domain DGGITQSPKYLFRKEGQNVTLSCEQNLNHDAMYWYRQDPGQGLRLIYYSQIVNDFQKGDIAEGYSVSREKKESFPLTVTSAQKNPTAFYLCASSPGTSGRANEQFFGPGTRLTVL.

The J gene is TRBJ1-6, the V gene TRBV9; D may be TRBD1 (5 bases). The CDR3 sequence is 14 residues long. CDR1 and CDR2 (germline): SGDLS, YYNGEE. Deletions cut 3 bases from V and 8 bases from J, with 12 bases between. Written as DNA, the CDR3 is TGTGCCAGCAGCGAACGAAAGGGGTATTCACCCCTCCACTTT. Translated: CASSERKGYSPLHF.

V usage is TRBV19 and J usage is TRBJ2-5, with TRBD2 identical over 9 bases. CDR3 length: 16 amino acids. Germline assignment: CDR1 LNHDA and CDR2 SQIVND (reference sequence). J gave up 1 base and V 6 bases, and 9 bases lay outside the gene matches. CDR3 sequence reads: CASRPTGREGQETQYF. CDR3 bases: TGTGCCAGTAGGCCGACCGGGCGGGAGGGCCAAGAGACCCAGTACTTC.

The V and J genes are TRBV7-9 and TRBJ1-1; D call uncertain. CDR3 length: 13 residues. Germline-derived CDR1 and CDR2 are SEHNR and FQNEAQ (reference sequence). Between the trimmed V and J ends, which lost 5 bases and 6 bases, there was a span of 13 bases. The CDR3 DNA sequence: TGTGCCAGCAGCCCCGACGTTCGGGCTGAAGCTTTCTTT. It encodes CASSPDVRAEAFF.

V and J are TRBV11-2 and TRBJ2-5; D is ambiguous. Germline lookup yields CDR1 SGHAT and CDR2 FQNNGV. The germline V and J ends were trimmed by 1 base and 4 bases, with 16 bases remaining between them. The CDR3 sequence is 16 residues long. Here the CDR3 reads CASSLGPSGRGETQYF. CDR3 sequence (DNA): TGTGCCAGCAGCTTAGGGCCCTCGGGTAGAGGAGAGACCCAGTACTTC. The full variable domain, completed using reference TRBV11-2 and TRBJ2-5, is EAGVAQSPRYKIIEKRQSVAFWCNPISGHATLYWYQQILGQGPKLLIQFQNNGVVDDSQLPKDRFSAERLKGVDSTLKIQPAKLEDSAVYLCASSLGPSGRGETQYFGPGTRLLVL.

The V gene is TRBV5-4, the J gene TRBJ2-3; 7 bases align to TRBD2. Germline V gives CDR1 SGHNT, CDR2 YYREEE (reference sequence). V lost 6 bases, J lost 3 bases, and 10 bases stayed unmatched. This CDR3 region has 15 residues. The DNA of the CDR3 is TGTGCCAGCACCTGGGGGGGTAGACAAACAGATACGCAGTATTTT. This encodes CASTWGGRQTDTQYF.